This entry lists 26 T cell receptor beta chains sequenced from one sample in a study of shared clonotypes between healthy human individuals. Clones were sequenced by immunoSEQ multiplex PCR, and TCRdb holds only the in-frame ones, with some missing. The table has about a million clones, 70% to 85% seen once. The specimen was memory CD4+ T cells from PBMCs. The subset is: CD45RA-negative fraction. These receptors were collected from a man between 18 and 35 years old in good health. Some clones in this sample may be carry-over from other donors' samples.

A word on this clone: The identical CDR3 is also encoded by other nucleotide sequences in the sample. The gene calls are TRBV5-1 and TRBJ2-1; a possible D gene is TRBD1 (6 bases). CDR1 and CDR2 (germline): SGHRS, YFSETQ. The CDR3 has 14 residues. The germline V and J ends were trimmed by 4 bases and 3 bases, with 11 bases remaining between them. CDR3 residues: CASSPGTSYNEQFF. The CDR3 DNA reads as TGCGCCAGCAGCCCCGGGACAAGCTACAATGAGCAGTTCTTC.

This sequence joins TRBV4-1 and TRBJ2-1; maybe TRBD2 (5 bases). The germline V gene encodes CDR1 MGHRA and CDR2 YSYEKL. V was shortened by 2 bases and J by 2 bases, with 16 bases between the two germline ends. The CDR3 has 17 residues. The CDR3 sequence: CASSQSSGEGPYNEQFF. The CDR3 nucleotides read TGCGCCAGCAGCCAATCGTCAGGAGAGGGTCCCTACAATGAGCAGTTCTTC.

This sequence joins TRBV6-6 and TRBJ1-3; the match to TRBD1 covers 7 bases. Germline trimming cut 2 bases from V and 6 bases from J; bases unmatched to any gene: 7. This CDR3 comprises 15 residues. Germline-derived CDR1 and CDR2 are MNHNY and SVGAGI (reference sequence). The CDR3 protein is CASSYERDRPNTIYF. CDR3 nucleotide sequence: TGTGCCAGCAGTTACGAGCGGGACAGACCAAACACCATATATTTT.

The chain carries TRBV5-1 and TRBJ2-1; D call uncertain. This CDR3 is 15 amino acids long. Between the trimmed V and J ends, which lost 4 bases and 6 bases, there was a span of 17 bases. The germline V gene encodes CDR1 SGHRS and CDR2 YFSETQ. DNA for the CDR3: TGCGCCAGCAGCACACAGCGTCCGGGTGGCAATGAGCAGTTCTTC. Protein: CASSTQRPGGNEQFF. The variable domain in full, with the rest retrieved from reference TRBV5-1 and TRBJ2-1, is KAGVTQTPRYLIKTRGQQVTLSCSPISGHRSVSWYQQTPGQGLQFLFEYFSETQRNKGNFPGRFSGRQFSNSRSEMNVSTLELGDSALYLCASSTQRPGGNEQFFGPGTRLTVL.

The J gene is TRBJ1-3, the V gene TRBV28; D is ambiguous. The CDR3 extends over 15 amino acids. The ends were cut back, 9 bases at V and 0 bases at J, with 15 bases in the middle. CDR1 MDHEN and CDR2 SYDVKM come from the germline V gene. The CDR3 loop reads CARPVRDPSGNTIYF. The CDR3 DNA follows: TGTGCCAGGCCGGTTAGGGATCCCTCTGGAAACACCATATATTTT.

This clone has more than one count but fewer than ten. The genes are TRBV7-6 and TRBJ1-1, with D maybe TRBD1 (6 bases). The CDR3 runs to 15 residues. Per the germline V gene, CDR1 is SGHVS and CDR2 is FNYEAQ. V was trimmed by 5 bases and J by 9 bases, leaving 22 bases between them. The CDR3 nucleotides are TGTGCCAGCAGCCCCTCCGGGGGAAGGGGGTGGCAAGCTTTCTTT. Translating it yields CASSPSGGRGWQAFF.

This clone has a single count. This rearrangement joins TRBV7-3 to TRBJ2-7; D possibly corresponds to TRBD2 (6 bases). Trimming cost V 6 bases and J 7 bases, with 16 bases left between them. The length of the CDR3 is 13 residues. The V gene's germline CDR1 is SGHTA and CDR2 FQGTGA. The CDR3 loop reads CASRDGTAGEQYF. CDR3 in DNA: TGTGCCAGCAGGGACGGGACCGCGGGGGAGCAGTACTTC.

The V and J genes are TRBV5-1 and TRBJ1-2; D possibly corresponds to TRBD1 (5 bases). The germline gives CDR1 SGHRS, CDR2 YFSETQ. CDR3 size: 15 residues. The ends were cut back, 3 bases at V and 5 bases at J, with 17 bases in the middle. CDR3 region: CASSSGDGLTYGYTF. CDR3 bases: TGCGCCAGCAGCTCTGGGGACGGATTAACTTATGGCTACACCTTC.

Regarding this clone: The identical CDR3 is also encoded by other nucleotide sequences in the sample. The chain joins TRBV7-2 to TRBJ2-2; D remains ambiguous. The CDR3 runs 13 residues. Germline lookup yields CDR1 SGHTA and CDR2 FQGNSA. Trimming pared 4 bases from V and 4 bases from J, leaving 7 bases between. The CDR3 nucleotides are TGTGCCAGCAGCTCCCGGACCACCGGGGAGCTGTTTTTT. Translation gives CASSSRTTGELFF.

This chain links TRBV19 with TRBJ2-7; possibly TRBD2 for D (5 bases). The V end was cut by 1 base, the J end by 3 bases, with 7 bases between. Germline V CDR1 and CDR2: LNHDA, SQIVND (reference sequence). This CDR3 is 13 amino acids long. DNA of the CDR3: TGTGCCAGTAGTATAGCTACTAGCTACGAGCAGTACTTC. This encodes CASSIATSYEQYF.

As concerns this clone: This same CDR3 is encoded by further DNA sequences in the sample. The rearrangement uses TRBV11-2 and TRBJ2-7; no firm D call. The germline V and J ends were trimmed by 5 bases and 2 bases, with 13 bases remaining between them. From germline, CDR1 is SGHAT and CDR2 FQNNGV. The CDR3 loop spans 14 amino acids. The CDR3 region has the DNA TGTGCCAGCAGCCTACGGACCCAAACCTACGAGCAGTACTTC. This gives the protein CASSLRTQTYEQYF.

The rearrangement joins TRBV18 to TRBJ1-1, with 9 nucleotides matching TRBD1. The CDR3 is 15 amino acids. CDR1 and CDR2 (germline): KGHSH, LQKENI. Trimming took 2 bases from V and 2 from J; bases not matched to a gene: 3. In DNA form, the CDR3 reads TGTGCCAGCTCACCAATGACAGGGGGAAACACTGAAGCTTTCTTT. Its translation: CASSPMTGGNTEAFF.

This rearrangement joins TRBV10-3 to TRBJ1-1; 11 nucleotides agree with TRBD1. The germline V gene has CDR1 ENHRY and CDR2 SYGVKD. The length of the CDR3 is 15 residues. Trimming removed 4 bases from V and 5 bases from J; junction bases left unmatched: 6. CDR3 in DNA: TGTGCCATCAGTGCACCGGGACAGGGGGAGACTGAAGCTTTCTTT. Translating gives CAISAPGQGETEAFF.

This clone was recorded only once. The chain couples TRBV5-1 to TRBJ2-7; TRBD1 or TRBD2 may be the D gene (5 bases each). Trimming cost V 0 bases and J 3 bases, with 16 bases left between them. The CDR3 runs 16 residues. Germline V gene data show CDR1 as SGHRS and CDR2 as YFSETQ. CDR3 in amino acids: CASSLAGTGSHYEQYF. Written as DNA, the CDR3 is TGCGCCAGCAGCTTGGCGGGGACGGGATCCCACTACGAGCAGTACTTC.

The chain carries TRBV18 and TRBJ1-5; D unclear. This CDR3 spans 15 amino acids. Germline loops: CDR1 KGHSH, CDR2 LQKENI. V was trimmed by 5 bases and J by 3 bases, leaving 14 bases between them. The CDR3 nucleotides are TGTGCCAGCTCAGTACAGAGAGAGGCCAATCAGCCCCAGCATTTT. Translation: CASSVQREANQPQHF. Looking up the rest from reference TRBV18 and TRBJ1-5 gives the full variable domain: NAGVMQNPRHLVRRRGQEARLRCSPMKGHSHVYWYRQLPEEGLKFMVYLQKENIIDESGMPKERFSAEFPKEGPSILRIQQVVRGDSAAYFCASSVQREANQPQHFGDGTRLSIL.

The V call is TRBV7-9, the J call TRBJ2-3, with TRBD2 matching 9 bases. This CDR3 has 16 residues. Germline lookup yields CDR1 SEHNR and CDR2 FQNEAQ (reference sequence). V lost 6 bases to trimming and J lost 2 bases; unmatched junction nucleotides: 9. The CDR3 spells CASRWRVAGDTDTQYF. The CDR3 DNA follows: TGTGCCAGCAGATGGAGGGTAGCGGGGGACACAGATACGCAGTATTTT.

This clone was observed once. This chain connects TRBV28 to TRBJ2-3; 8 bases agree with TRBD2. The V gene end was trimmed by 10 bases and the J gene end by 2 bases; junction bases not matched to a gene: 11. The CDR3 contains 15 residues. CDR1 is MDHEN and CDR2 is SYDVKM in the germline V gene. CDR3 nucleotide sequence: TGTGCCATCGCCTCCGGGACTAGAATCACAGATACGCAGTATTTT. Its protein is CAIASGTRITDTQYF.

This rearrangement joins TRBV28 to TRBJ2-3; 10 bases fit TRBD1. Germline CDR1 is MDHEN and CDR2 is SYDVKM. V lost 8 bases to trimming and J lost 4 bases; unmatched junction nucleotides: 12. The CDR3 covers 16 residues. Here the CDR3 reads CASSLAGQGGADTQYF. Here the CDR3 DNA reads TGTGCCAGCTCCTTGGCCGGACAGGGGGGGGCAGATACGCAGTATTTT.

This clone was observed many times. The chain recombines TRBV10-3 with TRBJ1-2; D may be TRBD1 (5 bases). From germline, CDR1 is ENHRY and CDR2 SYGVKD. V was shortened by 4 bases and J by 1 base, with 10 bases between the two germline ends. This CDR3 is built from 14 residues. DNA of the CDR3: TGTGCCATCAGTGGCGACAGAGATAACTATGGCTACACCTTC. Translated: CAISGDRDNYGYTF.

This chain uses TRBV5-1 with TRBJ1-1; D ambiguous. Trimming took off 2 bases at V and 2 bases at J, with 10 bases between the two ends. Germline V gene data show CDR1 as SGHRS and CDR2 as YFSETQ. The CDR3 is 14 residues long. The CDR3 DNA reads TGCGCCAGCAGCTTCGATGGGCCCAACACTGAAGCTTTCTTT. It codes for CASSFDGPNTEAFF.

This clone was seen at least ten times. At the DNA level, this CDR3 is encoded by other sequences in the same sample as well. V gene TRBV6-6 combines with J gene TRBJ2-2, with TRBD1 as a possible D gene (6 bases). The V end lost 6 bases, the J end lost 5 bases, and 10 bases lay between the germline ends. The CDR3 is 13 amino acids. The germline gives CDR1 MNHNY, CDR2 SVGAGI (reference sequence). The CDR3 region has the DNA TGTGCCAGCAGCCTTAGGGGGACCGGGGAGCTGTTTTTT. It translates to CASSLRGTGELFF.

This clone appeared a single time. The V gene is TRBV7-2, the J gene TRBJ2-1, with 7 bases matching TRBD2. The germline V gene has CDR1 SGHTA and CDR2 FQGNSA. CDR3 length equals 13 residues. Germline trimming cut 1 base from V and 14 bases from J; bases unmatched to any gene: 8. In nucleotides, the CDR3 is TGTGCCAGCAGCTTAGGACGGGAGGAAGGGAAGTTCTTC. Its translation: CASSLGREEGKFF. The full variable domain, in which reference TRBV7-2 and TRBJ2-1 provide the parts outside the CDR3, is GAGVSQSPSNKVTEKGKDVELRCDPISGHTALYWYRQSLGQGLEFLIYFQGNSAPDKSGLPSDRFSAERTGGSVSTLTIQRTQQEDSAVYLCASSLGREEGKFFGPGTRLTVL.

There are many counts of this clone. The chain is built from TRBV28 and TRBJ1-1; D is undetermined. Germline lookup yields CDR1 MDHEN and CDR2 SYDVKM. The CDR3 has 13 amino acids. The germline V and J ends were trimmed by 4 bases and 8 bases, with 14 bases remaining between them. The chain's CDR3 is CASSSTATSEAFF. The CDR3 DNA reads as TGTGCCAGCAGTTCTACCGCTACCAGCGAAGCTTTCTTT.

The chain links TRBV6-6 to TRBJ2-5; D not certain. This CDR3 comprises 16 residues. V lost 1 base to trimming and J lost 0 bases, with 12 bases between them. CDR1 MNHNY and CDR2 SVGAGI come from the germline V gene (reference sequence). This CDR3 reads CASSYFLSQDQETQYF. CDR3 nucleotide sequence: TGTGCCAGCAGTTACTTCCTCAGCCAGGACCAAGAGACCCAGTACTTC.

The chain recombines TRBV29-1 with TRBJ2-7, with D maybe TRBD1 (7 bases). V shed 7 bases and J shed 3 bases, with 19 bases lying between them. The CDR3 consists of 14 residues. The germline CDR1 and CDR2 sequences are SQVTM and ANQGSEA. As DNA, the CDR3 is TGCAGCGGGCAAACTGGCAGGGGGGACTACGAGCAGTACTTC. Translation gives CSGQTGRGDYEQYF.

This clone was counted once. The rearrangement joins TRBV18 to TRBJ2-7; D perhaps matches TRBD2 (7 bases). Germline CDR1 reads KGHSH; CDR2 reads LQKENI. Trimming took 6 bases from V and 0 from J, leaving 18 bases between them. The CDR3 runs to 16 residues. CDR3 in DNA: TGTGCCAGCTCCTCAGGCCGGGGGGCTCGCTCCTACGAGCAGTACTTC. Residues: CASSSGRGARSYEQYF. Full variable domain (remainder filled in from reference TRBV18 and TRBJ2-7): NAGVMQNPRHLVRRRGQEARLRCSPMKGHSHVYWYRQLPEEGLKFMVYLQKENIIDESGMPKERFSAEFPKEGPSILRIQQVVRGDSAAYFCASSSGRGARSYEQYFGPGTRLTVT.